One sample yielded the 13 T cell receptor beta chains listed below, sequenced in a study of T cell responses to AZD1222 COVID-19 vaccine. Method: immunoSEQ multiplex PCR; TCRdb's copy keeps in-frame clones and lacks some. The sample has some 100,000 clones, about 90% seen once. Sequenced here: peripheral blood, sampled on day 0 of AZD1222 vaccination. These receptor sequences come from an adult in good health.

J is TRBJ1-6 and V is TRBV5-8; D not resolved. V shed 1 base and J shed 7 bases, with 9 bases lying between them. Per the germline V gene, CDR1 is SGHTS and CDR2 is YDEGEE. The CDR3 loop spans 14 amino acids. Written as DNA, the CDR3 is TGTGCCAGCAGCTTGTACGGGTTAAATTCACCCCTCCACTTT. Encoded protein: CASSLYGLNSPLHF.

This clone showed up just a few times. V is TRBV15 and J is TRBJ2-4, with D possibly being TRBD2 (5 bases). V gave up 3 bases and J gave up 8 bases, with 11 bases separating them. Germline loops: CDR1 LNHNV, CDR2 YYDKDF (reference sequence). The CDR3 is 13 residues long. CDR3 DNA sequence: TGTGCCACCAGCAGTCGGGGAGTGGACATTCAGTACTTC. As protein: CATSSRGVDIQYF.

The V and J genes are TRBV28 and TRBJ1-2; D might be TRBD1 (5 bases). Trimming left V 1 base short and J 4 bases short, with 13 bases between. There are 15 residues in the CDR3. Germline CDR1 and CDR2: MDHEN and SYDVKM. The CDR3 DNA reads as TGTGCCAGCAGTTTATCGGTTGGGGGGACCTATGGCTACACCTTC. The encoded protein is CASSLSVGGTYGYTF.

The chain couples TRBV2 to TRBJ1-3; TRBD1 might be the D (6 bases). CDR1 and CDR2 from the germline V gene are SNHLY and FYNNEI. The CDR3 has 15 amino acids. V gave up 3 bases and J gave up 0 bases, with 9 bases separating them. CDR3 bases: TGTGCCAGCAGTGATGGACAGTACTCTGGAAACACCATATATTTT. Protein: CASSDGQYSGNTIYF.

This chain links TRBV18 with TRBJ1-6, with D perhaps TRBD1 (5 bases). V was cut by 3 bases and J by 5 bases, with 8 bases left in between. CDR1 is KGHSH, CDR2 LQKENI, per germline. The length of the CDR3 is 14 residues. The CDR3, as DNA: TGTGCCAGCTCACCTGTGGGGCATAATTCACCCCTCCACTTT. The encoded protein is CASSPVGHNSPLHF.

This clone was seen only once. The chain combines TRBV5-6 with TRBJ2-7, with D possibly matching TRBD1 (6 bases). The germline CDR1 and CDR2 sequences are SGHDT and YYEEEE. The CDR3 is 12 residues long. V was pared by 4 bases and J by 4 bases, with 9 bases between. CDR3 protein: CASSTQGYEQYF. The CDR3 DNA sequence: TGTGCCAGCAGCACACAGGGATACGAGCAGTACTTC.

This clone showed up just a few times. The CDR3 region has the DNA TGTGCCAGCAGCCAAGATCCGCTCATTGGAAACACCATATATTTT. Its protein product is CASSQDPLIGNTIYF. The chain couples TRBV14 to TRBJ1-3, with D unresolved. In germline, CDR1 is SGHDN, CDR2 FVKESK. With 0 bases removed from V and 3 bases from J, the gap between germline ends came to 9 bases. The CDR3 totals 15 residues.

V and J are TRBV6-5 and TRBJ1-2; 9 nucleotides align to TRBD1. Trimming at V came to 6 bases and at J to 7 bases, leaving 12 bases not matched to a gene. The CDR3 length is 15 residues. Per germline, CDR1 MNHEY and CDR2 SVGAGI. CDR3 amino acids: CASSLGTGTSSGYTF. DNA of the CDR3: TGTGCCAGCAGCCTCGGGACAGGGACATCTTCTGGCTACACCTTC.

The J gene is TRBJ1-2, the V gene TRBV6-1; TRBD1 matches at 9 bases. Germline V gives CDR1 MNHNS, CDR2 SASEGT. J gave up 9 bases and V 2 bases, and 4 bases lay outside the gene matches. The CDR3 is made up of 13 amino acids. CDR3 in amino acids: CASSEQGQGSYTF. The CDR3 DNA is TGTGCCAGCAGTGAACAGGGACAGGGAAGCTACACCTTC.

The rearrangement links TRBV4-3 to TRBJ1-2, with D maybe TRBD1 (6 bases). The germline V gene encodes CDR1 LGHNA and CDR2 YSLEER. The length of the CDR3 is 16 residues. The germline V and J ends were trimmed by 0 bases and 3 bases, with 14 bases remaining between them. The CDR3 protein is CASSQESQGKHYGYTF. Written as DNA, the CDR3 is TGCGCCAGCAGCCAAGAGAGCCAGGGGAAGCACTATGGCTACACCTTC.

The chain has TRBV5-1 and TRBJ2-7, with 9 bases matching TRBD1. J lost 4 bases, V lost 2 bases, and 4 bases had no gene match. The CDR3 length is 14 residues. Germline loops: CDR1 SGHRS, CDR2 YFSETQ. CDR3 loop: CASSFGTGSYEQYF. The CDR3 coding sequence is TGCGCCAGCAGCTTCGGGACAGGGTCATACGAGCAGTACTTC.

This chain joins TRBV30 and TRBJ1-4; D remains ambiguous. The CDR3 totals 10 residues. Deletions cut 1 base from V and 10 bases from J, with 4 bases between. Germline lookup yields CDR1 GTSNPN and CDR2 SVGIG (reference sequence). The CDR3 bases are TGTGCCTGGAGTGGAACAAAACTGTTTTTT. This translates into CAWSGTKLFF.

The chain employs TRBV7-9 and TRBJ1-2; D is undetermined. Germline values: CDR1 SEHNR, CDR2 FQNEAQ (reference sequence). Trimming pared 5 bases from V and 3 bases from J, leaving 7 bases between. CDR3 length: 12 amino acids. The CDR3, as DNA: TGTGCCAGCAGCCAGATACACTATGGCTACACCTTC. It encodes CASSQIHYGYTF.